The entry below describes one TCR beta chain. CDR1 is SGHTA and CDR2 is FQGNSA in the germline V gene. V lost 5 bases, J lost 0 bases, and 4 bases stayed unmatched. The CDR3 is 15 amino acids. This sample was included in a study of beta chain features in type 1 diabetes. Study-level information: All of the samples together had 107,917,701 sorted cells examined.

Isolated RNA was reverse transcribed in full, so expressed TCRB transcripts were sequenced. Clones were sequenced by immunoSEQ multiplex PCR, and TCRdb holds only the in-frame ones, with some missing. The sample lists more than 130,000 clones; less than 8.5% were seen once. This TCR was recovered from a woman in her 30s in good health. Sequencing used central memory CD4+ T cells from blood. The chain is built from TRBV7-2 and TRBJ1-5, with 7 bases lining up with TRBD1. The CDR3 region is CASSPGQPSNQPQHF. CDR3 nucleotide sequence: TGTGCCAGCAGCCCGGGACAGCCTAGCAATCAGCCCCAGCATTTT.